The rows below give T cell receptor beta chains drawn from one sample of a study of blood T cell repertoires in COVID-19. Data came from immunoSEQ multiplex PCR; TCRdb stores just in-frame clones and leaves some out. The repertoire holds 100,000 or so clones, around 84% seen once, with 15% in the top ten. Sequencing used peripheral blood. The receptors stem from a woman older than 75 with acute or convalescent COVID-19. The CDR3 runs from the conserved cysteine through the conserved F or W. D genes are given only for firm matches. Rows give clone size only sometimes, using once, few, many, or a class for an expanded clone.

J: TRBJ2-5
size: .
V: TRBV4-3
D: .
DNA: TGCGCCAGCAGCCAAGATACGGGAAGAGAGACCCAGTACTTC
CDR3: CASSQDTGRETQYF

J: TRBJ1-2
size: .
V: TRBV28
D: .
DNA: TGTGCCGGACAAGACAGGACCAATAACTATGGCTACACCTTC
CDR3: CAGQDRTNNYGYTF

J: TRBJ2-7
size: .
V: TRBV6-5
D: TRBD1
DNA: TGTGCCAGCAGTTTGAGGGACAGCCTATACGAGCAGTACTTC
CDR3: CASSLRDSLYEQYF

J: TRBJ2-3
size: .
V: TRBV27
D: .
DNA: TGTGCCAGCAGCCCTTGGGGGGAGCCAGATACGCAGTATTTT
CDR3: CASSPWGEPDTQYF

J: TRBJ2-5
size: .
V: TRBV7-7
D: .
DNA: TGTGCCAGCAGCCGTTCGGGGACTCGAGAAGAGACCCAGTACTTC
CDR3: CASSRSGTREETQYF

J: TRBJ2-3
size: .
V: TRBV11-3
D: .
DNA: TGTGCCAGCGCGGGGAATTCGCAGGGATCGAGGACAGATACGCAGTATTTT
CDR3: CASAGNSQGSRTDTQYF

J: TRBJ1-2
size: .
V: TRBV10-3
D: TRBD1
DNA: TGTGCCATCAGTGAGTCCTTCGTTACAGGGGTAGGTGGCTACACCTTC
CDR3: CAISESFVTGVGGYTF

J: TRBJ1-2
size: once
V: TRBV5-1
D: TRBD1
DNA: TGCGCCAGCAGCTCCGGGACAGGGGTAGGCTACACCTTC
CDR3: CASSSGTGVGYTF

J: TRBJ2-1
size: .
V: TRBV28
D: TRBD2
DNA: TGTGCCAGCAGCTTAAACCCTCCACTAGCGGAACTCTACAATGAGCAGTTCTTC
CDR3: CASSLNPPLAELYNEQFF

J: TRBJ2-1
size: .
V: TRBV9
D: TRBD2
DNA: TGTGCCAGCAGCGCGACTAGCGGGAGTAGTGAGCAGTTCTTC
CDR3: CASSATSGSSEQFF

J: TRBJ1-5
size: .
V: TRBV7-2
D: .
DNA: TGTGCCAGCAGCTTAAGTCGGGATCAGCCCCAGCATTTT
CDR3: CASSLSRDQPQHF

J: TRBJ1-3
size: .
V: TRBV13
D: .
DNA: TGTGCCAGCACCGCAGGGTTTGGGTCAGGAGGAAACACCATATATTTT
CDR3: CASTAGFGSGGNTIYF

J: TRBJ2-3
size: .
V: TRBV7-9
D: TRBD2
DNA: TGTGCCAGCAGCTTAACTAGCGGGCCTACAGATACGCAGTATTTT
CDR3: CASSLTSGPTDTQYF

J: TRBJ2-3
size: .
V: TRBV3-1/TRBV3-2
D: TRBD1
DNA: TGTGCCAGCAGCCAAGGCGGACAGGGGAGGGCAGATACGCAGTATTTT
CDR3: CASSQGGQGRADTQYF

J: TRBJ2-4
size: .
V: TRBV5-5
D: TRBD2
DNA: TGTGCCAGCAGCTTTACCTTAGCGGGGCTAGCCAAAAACATTCAGTACTTC
CDR3: CASSFTLAGLAKNIQYF

J: TRBJ2-7
size: .
V: TRBV5-1
D: TRBD2
DNA: TGCGCCAGCAGCTCGGCCAGCGGGAGGCGAGGCGAGCAGTACTTC
CDR3: CASSSASGRRGEQYF

J: TRBJ1-2
size: .
V: TRBV29-1
D: TRBD1
DNA: TGCAGCGTCTTAAGGACGACAGGGGGCCAATATCGCTACACCTTC
CDR3: CSVLRTTGGQYRYTF

J: TRBJ1-2
size: .
V: TRBV20-1
D: .
DNA: TGCAGTGCGAGTCCCGGGAACCCAGACTATGGCTACACCTTC
CDR3: CSASPGNPDYGYTF

J: TRBJ1-1
size: .
V: TRBV14
D: .
DNA: TGTGCCAGCAGCTTACAGGGTGGCACTGAAGCTTTCTTT
CDR3: CASSLQGGTEAFF

J: TRBJ2-1
size: .
V: TRBV4-3
D: TRBD2
DNA: TGCGCCAGCAGCCACCCGGGACTAGCGGGAGGTGGCGATGAGCAGTTCTTC
CDR3: CASSHPGLAGGGDEQFF

J: TRBJ2-3
size: .
V: TRBV6-1
D: .
DNA: TGTGCCAGCAGTGAAAGGCAGGGGATTAGCACAGATACGCAGTATTTT
CDR3: CASSERQGISTDTQYF

J: TRBJ1-1
size: .
V: TRBV10-1
D: .
DNA: TGCGCCAGCAGTGAGTCAGGGGGTGAAGCTTTCTTT
CDR3: CASSESGGEAFF

J: TRBJ2-2
size: .
V: TRBV5-1
D: .
DNA: TGCGCCAGCAGCGGAACAGGGAACACCGGGGAGCTGTTTTTT
CDR3: CASSGTGNTGELFF

J: TRBJ2-2
size: .
V: TRBV6-5
D: .
DNA: TGTGCCAGCAGTTACTCGTCCTCGTTGGGGGCCGGGGAGTTGTTTTTT
CDR3: CASSYSSSLGAGELFF

J: TRBJ2-3
size: .
V: TRBV15
D: TRBD2
DNA: TGTGCCACCAGCAGAGATCTTACTAGCGGAGATACGCAGTATTTT
CDR3: CATSRDLTSGDTQYF

J: TRBJ2-5
size: .
V: TRBV7-2
D: TRBD2
DNA: TGTGCCAGCAGCTTAAGTGGCGGGAGGGAGACCCAGTACTTC
CDR3: CASSLSGGRETQYF

J: TRBJ2-1
size: .
V: TRBV29-1
D: .
DNA: TGCAGCGTTCGAAAGGGAATACTGACAGACGAGCAGTTCTTC
CDR3: CSVRKGILTDEQFF

J: TRBJ1-1
size: .
V: TRBV24-1
D: TRBD1
DNA: TGTGCCACGAGGGGGCAGGGTAACACTGAAGCTTTCTTT
CDR3: CATRGQGNTEAFF

J: TRBJ2-5
size: .
V: TRBV6-5
D: TRBD1
DNA: TGTGCCAGCAGTTCTCGACAGGGTAGGACCCAGTACTTC
CDR3: CASSSRQGRTQYF

J: TRBJ2-3
size: once
V: TRBV6-1
D: .
DNA: TGTGCCAGCAGTGAAAACACGAATACGCAGTATTTT
CDR3: CASSENTNTQYF

J: TRBJ2-4
size: .
V: TRBV20-1
D: TRBD1
DNA: TGCAGTGCTGGACAGGGGGACATTCAGTACTTC
CDR3: CSAGQGDIQYF

J: TRBJ2-5
size: .
V: TRBV29-1
D: .
DNA: TGCAGCGTTGTAAGAGCTCCCGGAGAGACCCAGTACTTC
CDR3: CSVVRAPGETQYF

J: TRBJ2-5
size: .
V: TRBV18
D: .
DNA: TGTGCCAGCTCACCACCCGTTGTCGGTGGTGTAAAGACCCAGTACTTC
CDR3: CASSPPVVGGVKTQYF

J: TRBJ1-4
size: .
V: TRBV5-4
D: TRBD1
DNA: TGTGCCAGCAGCTTGGAACAGGGGGGGTCTGAAAAACTGTTTTTT
CDR3: CASSLEQGGSEKLFF

J: TRBJ1-2
size: .
V: TRBV5-5
D: TRBD1
DNA: TGTGCCAGCACCCGGGGATCGACAGGGGGCGCAGGAGGCTACACCTTC
CDR3: CASTRGSTGGAGGYTF

J: TRBJ2-7
size: .
V: TRBV7-6
D: .
DNA: TGTGCCAGCAGCTTGCAGGGGAAGCAGTACTTC
CDR3: CASSLQGKQYF

J: TRBJ2-1
size: .
V: TRBV5-1
D: TRBD2
DNA: TGCGCCAGCAGCTTCGGGGGAGGGGAGAATGAGCAGTTCTTC
CDR3: CASSFGGGENEQFF

J: TRBJ1-1
size: .
V: TRBV5-1
D: .
DNA: TGCGCCAGCAGCTTGGCCAGGGCGAACACTGAAGCTTTCTTT
CDR3: CASSLARANTEAFF

J: TRBJ1-2
size: .
V: TRBV5-1
D: .
DNA: TGCGCCAGCAGCTTGGAGGGGTACAGGAACTATGGCTACACCTTC
CDR3: CASSLEGYRNYGYTF

J: TRBJ1-1
size: .
V: TRBV19
D: .
DNA: TGTGCCAGTAGTACTTGGGCGGGTAGGACTGAAGCTTTCTTT
CDR3: CASSTWAGRTEAFF

J: TRBJ2-2
size: .
V: TRBV19
D: .
DNA: TGTGCCAGTAGTCTTCTCAGGGATCCCACCGGGGAGCTGTTTTTT
CDR3: CASSLLRDPTGELFF

J: TRBJ2-1
size: .
V: TRBV29-1
D: .
DNA: TGCAGCGTACCCAGGGGGGATGAGCAGTTCTTC
CDR3: CSVPRGDEQFF

J: TRBJ1-3
size: .
V: TRBV13
D: TRBD1
DNA: TGTGCCAGCAGGGGACGTACAGGGGGCAGAAACACCATATATTTT
CDR3: CASRGRTGGRNTIYF

J: TRBJ2-3
size: .
V: TRBV5-1
D: .
DNA: TGCGCCAGCAGCTTGGTAGGGGGAGGCACAGATACGCAGTATTTT
CDR3: CASSLVGGGTDTQYF

J: TRBJ1-2
size: .
V: TRBV18
D: .
DNA: TGTGCCAGCTCACCGGAGGCCACCTTGAACTATGGCTACACCTTC
CDR3: CASSPEATLNYGYTF

J: TRBJ1-2
size: .
V: TRBV11-2
D: TRBD1
DNA: TGTGCCAGCAGCTTAGATCGCGGGACAGCCTATGGCTACACCTTC
CDR3: CASSLDRGTAYGYTF

J: TRBJ1-6
size: .
V: TRBV27
D: .
DNA: TGTGCCAGCAGTTTGAGAGGGCTAACCTATAATTCACCCCTCCACTTT
CDR3: CASSLRGLTYNSPLHF

J: TRBJ2-7
size: .
V: TRBV2
D: TRBD1
DNA: TGTGCCAGCTCCTCCCGGACAGGGAAGGGCGAGCAGTACTTC
CDR3: CASSSRTGKGEQYF

J: TRBJ1-4
size: .
V: TRBV5-6
D: .
DNA: TGTGCCAGCAGCTTTCAAGGGGCAAGTGAAAAACTGTTTTTT
CDR3: CASSFQGASEKLFF

J: TRBJ2-1
size: .
V: TRBV5-4
D: TRBD2
DNA: TGTGCCAGCAGCTTGGTTGGCGGGAGAGCGCAGTTCTTC
CDR3: CASSLVGGRAQFF

J: TRBJ2-2
size: .
V: TRBV25-1
D: .
DNA: TGTGCCAGCAGTGCTCACAGGGACACCGGGGAGCTGTTTTTT
CDR3: CASSAHRDTGELFF

J: TRBJ2-1
size: .
V: TRBV2
D: TRBD2
DNA: TGTGCCAGCAGGTTGGAAGCGGGAGTGGAACGGTTCTTC
CDR3: CASRLEAGVERFF